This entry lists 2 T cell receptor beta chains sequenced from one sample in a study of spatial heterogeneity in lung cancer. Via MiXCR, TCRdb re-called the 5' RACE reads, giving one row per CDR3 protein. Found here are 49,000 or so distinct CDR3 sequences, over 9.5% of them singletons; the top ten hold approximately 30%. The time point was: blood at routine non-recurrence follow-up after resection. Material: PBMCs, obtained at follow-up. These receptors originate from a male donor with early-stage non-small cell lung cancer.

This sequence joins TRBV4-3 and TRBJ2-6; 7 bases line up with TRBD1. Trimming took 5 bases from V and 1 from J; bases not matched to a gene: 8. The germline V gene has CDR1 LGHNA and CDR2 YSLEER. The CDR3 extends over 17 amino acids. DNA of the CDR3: TGCGCCAGCAGCGACAGGGAATTTAGGTCTGGGGCCAACGTCCTGACTTTC. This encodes CASSDREFRSGANVLTF.

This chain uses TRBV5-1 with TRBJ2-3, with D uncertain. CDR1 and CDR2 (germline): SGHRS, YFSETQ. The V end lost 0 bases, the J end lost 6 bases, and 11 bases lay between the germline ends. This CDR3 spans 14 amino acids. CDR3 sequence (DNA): TGCGCCAGCAGCTTGGCCCCTCCAGACGATACGCAGTATTTT. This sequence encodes CASSLAPPDDTQYF.